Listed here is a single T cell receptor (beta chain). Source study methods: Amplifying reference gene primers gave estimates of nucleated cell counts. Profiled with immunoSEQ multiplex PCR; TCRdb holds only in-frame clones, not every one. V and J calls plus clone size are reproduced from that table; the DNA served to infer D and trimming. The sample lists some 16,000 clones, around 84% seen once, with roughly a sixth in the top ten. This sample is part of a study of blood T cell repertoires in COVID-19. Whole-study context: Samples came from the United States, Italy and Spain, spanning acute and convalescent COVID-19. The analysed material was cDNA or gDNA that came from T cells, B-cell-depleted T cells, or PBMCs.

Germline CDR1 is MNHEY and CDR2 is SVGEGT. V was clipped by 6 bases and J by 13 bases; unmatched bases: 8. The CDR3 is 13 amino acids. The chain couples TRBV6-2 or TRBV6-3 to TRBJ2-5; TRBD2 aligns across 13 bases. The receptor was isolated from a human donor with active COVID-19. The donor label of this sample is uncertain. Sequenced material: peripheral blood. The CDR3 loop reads CASSQLAGGPRYF. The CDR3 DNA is TGTGCCAGCAGCCAACTAGCGGGGGGGCCTCGGTACTTC.